Following are 9 T cell receptor beta chains from one sample sequenced in a study of T cell changes during pregnancy in multiple sclerosis. Produced via immunoSEQ multiplex PCR; TCRdb's table is partial and in-frame only. The table shows about 36,000 clones, with roughly 91% occurring only once. The sequencing here drew on CD4+ T cells from peripheral blood mononuclear cells, taken in the second trimester of pregnancy. The receptors were gathered from a female donor in good health, enrolled as a control in a pregnancy study.

The chain recombines TRBV2 with TRBJ2-7; weak D call: TRBD1 (6 bases). The CDR3 has 12 amino acids. Germline-derived CDR1 and CDR2 are SNHLY and FYNNEI. Trimming removed 7 bases at V and 6 bases at J, with 13 bases between. DNA for the CDR3: TGTGCCAGCACCCCCGACAGGACCGAGCAGTACTTC. This translates into CASTPDRTEQYF.

This chain links TRBV18 with TRBJ1-2; no clear D. The CDR3 is 19 residues long. Germline V CDR1 and CDR2: KGHSH, LQKENI. Between the trimmed V and J ends, which lost 6 bases and 0 bases, there was a span of 26 bases. CDR3 sequence: CASSNLRANPNGANYGYTF. In DNA, the CDR3 is TGTGCCAGCTCTAATTTAAGGGCGAACCCTAACGGGGCTAACTATGGCTACACCTTC.

The V and J genes are TRBV2 and TRBJ1-5, with TRBD1 matching over 7 bases. J was trimmed by 4 bases and V by 1 base; bases with no gene match: 13. The CDR3 spans 18 residues. Germline V gene data show CDR1 as SNHLY and CDR2 as FYNNEI. The CDR3 reads CASSEVLIRDRRNQPQHF. As DNA, the CDR3 is TGTGCCAGCAGTGAAGTCTTGATCCGGGACAGAAGAAATCAGCCCCAGCATTTT.

J is TRBJ1-1 and V is TRBV6-1; a possible D gene is TRBD1 (5 bases). Between the trimmed V and J ends, which lost 1 base and 10 bases, there was a span of 19 bases. Germline lookup yields CDR1 MNHNS and CDR2 SASEGT. This CDR3 has 15 residues. The CDR3 coding sequence is TGTGCCAGCAGTGAAGGATCAGGGCGGCCCTCTGGAGCTTTCTTT. It codes for CASSEGSGRPSGAFF.

The rearrangement links TRBV5-4 to TRBJ2-1; 11 nucleotides line up with TRBD2. Germline V gives CDR1 SGHNT, CDR2 YYREEE (reference sequence). J gave up 0 bases and V 4 bases, and 6 bases lay outside the gene matches. The CDR3 sequence is 17 residues long. CDR3 DNA sequence: TGTGCCAGCAGCCCTAGCGGGGGGATCATCTCCTACAATGAGCAGTTCTTC. Its protein product is CASSPSGGIISYNEQFF.

The CDR3 is CASSITGGENTEAFF. The CDR3, as DNA: TGTGCCAGCTCAATTACAGGGGGCGAGAACACTGAAGCTTTCTTT. This rearrangement joins TRBV18 to TRBJ1-1; the match to TRBD1 covers 9 bases. CDR3 size: 15 residues. The germline gives CDR1 KGHSH, CDR2 LQKENI. V shed 5 bases and J 1 base; nucleotides not matched to a gene: 5.

This clone was detected once. The gene calls are TRBV7-3 and TRBJ2-1; D ambiguous. The CDR3 loop spans 14 amino acids. Trimming removed 0 bases from V and 9 bases from J, with 12 bases in between. In germline, CDR1 is SGHTA, CDR2 FQGTGA. For the CDR3, the DNA is TGTGCCAGCAGCTTAACGGCGGCTAGAGGTGAGCAGTTCTTC. Amino acids: CASSLTAARGEQFF. The whole variable domain, filled in from reference TRBV7-3 and TRBJ2-1, reads GAGVSQTPSNKVTEKGKYVELRCDPISGHTALYWYRQSLGQGPEFLIYFQGTGAADDSGLPNDRFFAVRPEGSVSTLKIQRTERGDSAVYLCASSLTAARGEQFFGPGTRLTVL.

The V and J genes are TRBV5-1 and TRBJ1-1; perhaps TRBD1 as D (6 bases). Trimming shortened V by 4 bases and J by 3 bases, and 13 bases separated the two germline ends. Germline V CDR1 and CDR2: SGHRS, YFSETQ. This CDR3 is built from 14 residues. CDR3 sequence reads: CASSLSGTHTEAFF. As DNA, the CDR3 is TGCGCCAGCAGCCTCAGCGGGACACACACTGAAGCTTTCTTT.

V usage is TRBV6-5 and J usage is TRBJ2-7; TRBD2 aligns across 7 bases. The CDR3 is 13 residues long. Germline CDR1 and CDR2: MNHEY and SVGAGI. Losses at the gene ends were 8 bases for V and 2 bases for J; bases not matched to a gene: 6. The DNA for the CDR3 is TGTGCCAGCGCCTACGGGAGGACCTACGAGCAGTACTTC. Residues: CASAYGRTYEQYF.